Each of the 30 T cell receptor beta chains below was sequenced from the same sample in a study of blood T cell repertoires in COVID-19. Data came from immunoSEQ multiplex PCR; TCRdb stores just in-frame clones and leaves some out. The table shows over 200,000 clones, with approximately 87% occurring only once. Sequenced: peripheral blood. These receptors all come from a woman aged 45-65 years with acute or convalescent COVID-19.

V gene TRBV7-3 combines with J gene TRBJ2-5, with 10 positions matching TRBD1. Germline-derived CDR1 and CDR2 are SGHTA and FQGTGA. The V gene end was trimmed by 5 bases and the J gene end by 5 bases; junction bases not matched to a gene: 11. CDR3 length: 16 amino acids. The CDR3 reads CASSTSRDRGAETQYF. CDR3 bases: TGTGCCAGCAGCACCAGCCGGGACAGGGGTGCGGAGACCCAGTACTTC.

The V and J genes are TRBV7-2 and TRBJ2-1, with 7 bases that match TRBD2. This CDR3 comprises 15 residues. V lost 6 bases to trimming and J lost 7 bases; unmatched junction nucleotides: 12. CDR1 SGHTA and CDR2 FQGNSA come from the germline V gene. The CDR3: CASRRSTGLENEQFF. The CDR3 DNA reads TGTGCCAGCAGGCGGAGCACCGGACTAGAGAATGAGCAGTTCTTC.

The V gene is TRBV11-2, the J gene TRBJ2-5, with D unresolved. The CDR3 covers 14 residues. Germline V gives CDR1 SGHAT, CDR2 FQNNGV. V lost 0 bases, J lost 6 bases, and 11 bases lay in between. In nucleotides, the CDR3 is TGTGCCAGCAGCTTAGATCGCGTACCGAAGACCCAGTACTTC. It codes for CASSLDRVPKTQYF.

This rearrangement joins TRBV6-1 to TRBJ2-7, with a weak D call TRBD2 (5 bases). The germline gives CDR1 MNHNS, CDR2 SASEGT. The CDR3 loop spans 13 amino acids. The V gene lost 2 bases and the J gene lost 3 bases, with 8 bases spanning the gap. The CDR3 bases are TGTGCCAGCAGTGAATACCGGGACTACGAGCAGTACTTC. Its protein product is CASSEYRDYEQYF.

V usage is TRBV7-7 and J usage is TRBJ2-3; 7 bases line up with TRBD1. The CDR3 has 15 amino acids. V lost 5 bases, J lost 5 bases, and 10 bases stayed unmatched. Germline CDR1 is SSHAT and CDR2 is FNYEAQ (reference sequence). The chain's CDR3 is CASSPTGWEEDTQYF. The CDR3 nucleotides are TGTGCCAGCAGCCCGACAGGGTGGGAAGAAGATACGCAGTATTTT.

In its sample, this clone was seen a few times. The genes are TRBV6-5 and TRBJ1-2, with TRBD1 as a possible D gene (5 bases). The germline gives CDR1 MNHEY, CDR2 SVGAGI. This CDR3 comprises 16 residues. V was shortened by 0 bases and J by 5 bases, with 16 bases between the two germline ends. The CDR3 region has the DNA TGTGCCAGCAGTTACTCGGTTTGGGGGAGGAATTATGGCTACACCTTC. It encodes CASSYSVWGRNYGYTF.

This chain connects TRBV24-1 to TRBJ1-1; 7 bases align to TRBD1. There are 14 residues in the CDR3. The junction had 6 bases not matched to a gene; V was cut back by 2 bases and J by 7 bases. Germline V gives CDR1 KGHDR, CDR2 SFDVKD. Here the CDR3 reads CATSDSLTGDEAFF. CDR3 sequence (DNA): TGTGCCACCAGTGATTCTCTAACAGGGGATGAAGCTTTCTTT.

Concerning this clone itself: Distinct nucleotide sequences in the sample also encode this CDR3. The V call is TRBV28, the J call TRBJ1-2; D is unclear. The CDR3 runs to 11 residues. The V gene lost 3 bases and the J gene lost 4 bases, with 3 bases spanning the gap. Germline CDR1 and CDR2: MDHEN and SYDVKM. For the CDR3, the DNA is TGTGCCAGCAGTTTCGGCTATGGCTACACCTTC. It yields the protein CASSFGYGYTF.

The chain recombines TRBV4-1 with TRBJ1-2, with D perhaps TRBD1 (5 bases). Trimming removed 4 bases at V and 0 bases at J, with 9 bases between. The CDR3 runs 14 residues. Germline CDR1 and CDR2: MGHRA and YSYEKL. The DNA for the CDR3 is TGCGCCAGCAGCCCGACAGTGTCTAACTATGGCTACACCTTC. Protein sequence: CASSPTVSNYGYTF.

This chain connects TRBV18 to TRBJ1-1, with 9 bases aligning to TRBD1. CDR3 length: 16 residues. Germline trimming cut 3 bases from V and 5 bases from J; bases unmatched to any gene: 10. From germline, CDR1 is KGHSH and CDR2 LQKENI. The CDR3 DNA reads TGTGCCAGCTCACCCCTTCCGGACAGGGGCTGGACTGAAGCTTTCTTT. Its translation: CASSPLPDRGWTEAFF.

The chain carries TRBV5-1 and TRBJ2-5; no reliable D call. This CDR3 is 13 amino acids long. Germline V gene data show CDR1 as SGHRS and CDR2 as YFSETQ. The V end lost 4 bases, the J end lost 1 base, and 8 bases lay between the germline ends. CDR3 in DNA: TGCGCCAGCAGCCCTTTCCTCCAAGAGACCCAGTACTTC. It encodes CASSPFLQETQYF.

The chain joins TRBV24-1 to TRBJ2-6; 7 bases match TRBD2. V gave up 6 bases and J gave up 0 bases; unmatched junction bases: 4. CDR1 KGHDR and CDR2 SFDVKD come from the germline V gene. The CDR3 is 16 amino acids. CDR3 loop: CATSSTGGSGANVLTF. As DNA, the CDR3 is TGTGCCACCAGTTCGACGGGGGGCTCTGGGGCCAACGTCCTGACTTTC.

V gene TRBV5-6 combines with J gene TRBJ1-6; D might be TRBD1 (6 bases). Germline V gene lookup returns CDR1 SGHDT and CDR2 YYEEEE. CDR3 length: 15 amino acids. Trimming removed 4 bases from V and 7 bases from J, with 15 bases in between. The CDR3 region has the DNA TGTGCCAGCAGCCCTCGCAGGGGCCCAAATTCACCCCTCCACTTT. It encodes CASSPRRGPNSPLHF. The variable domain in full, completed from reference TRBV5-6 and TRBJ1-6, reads DAGVTQSPTHLIKTRGQQVTLRCSPKSGHDTVSWYQQALGQGPQFIFQYYEEEERQRGNFPDRFSGHQFPNYSSELNVNALLLGDSALYLCASSPRRGPNSPLHFGNGTRLTVT.

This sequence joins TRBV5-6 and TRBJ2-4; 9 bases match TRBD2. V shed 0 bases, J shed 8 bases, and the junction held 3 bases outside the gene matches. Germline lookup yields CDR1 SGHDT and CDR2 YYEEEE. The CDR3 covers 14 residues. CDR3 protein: CASSLGRTSDIQYF. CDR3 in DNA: TGTGCCAGCAGCTTGGGGAGGACTAGCGACATTCAGTACTTC.

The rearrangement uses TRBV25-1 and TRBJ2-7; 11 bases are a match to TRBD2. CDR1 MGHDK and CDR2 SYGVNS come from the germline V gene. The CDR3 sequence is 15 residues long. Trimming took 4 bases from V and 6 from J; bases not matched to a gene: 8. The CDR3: CASSGRLAGNIEQYF. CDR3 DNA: TGTGCCAGCAGTGGAAGACTAGCGGGGAATATCGAGCAGTACTTC.

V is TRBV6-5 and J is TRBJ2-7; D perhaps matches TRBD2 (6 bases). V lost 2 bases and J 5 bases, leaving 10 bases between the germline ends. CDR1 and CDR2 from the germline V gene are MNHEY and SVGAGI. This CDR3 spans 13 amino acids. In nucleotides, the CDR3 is TGTGCCAGCAGTTACAAGGGGACTGACGAGCAGTACTTC. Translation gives CASSYKGTDEQYF.

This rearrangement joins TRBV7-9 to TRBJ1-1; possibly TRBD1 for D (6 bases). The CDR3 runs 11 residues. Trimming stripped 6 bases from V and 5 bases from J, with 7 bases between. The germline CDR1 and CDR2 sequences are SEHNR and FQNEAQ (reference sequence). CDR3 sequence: CASRGATEAFF. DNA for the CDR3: TGTGCCAGCAGGGGGGCTACTGAAGCTTTCTTT. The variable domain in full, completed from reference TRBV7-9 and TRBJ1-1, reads DTGVSQNPRHKITKRGQNVTFRCDPISEHNRLYWYRQTLGQGPEFLTYFQNEAQLEKSRLLSDRFSAERPKGSFSTLEIQRTEQGDSAMYLCASRGATEAFFGQGTRLTVV.

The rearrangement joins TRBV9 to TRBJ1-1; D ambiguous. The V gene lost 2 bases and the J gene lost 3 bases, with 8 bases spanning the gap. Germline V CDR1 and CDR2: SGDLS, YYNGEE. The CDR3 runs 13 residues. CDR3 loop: CASSVHKYTEAFF. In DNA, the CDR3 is TGTGCCAGCAGCGTCCACAAATACACTGAAGCTTTCTTT.

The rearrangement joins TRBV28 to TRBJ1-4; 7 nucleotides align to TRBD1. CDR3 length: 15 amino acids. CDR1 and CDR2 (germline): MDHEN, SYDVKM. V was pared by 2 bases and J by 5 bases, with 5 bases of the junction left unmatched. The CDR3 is CASSLIRDRNEKLFF. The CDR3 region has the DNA TGTGCCAGCAGTTTAATCCGGGACAGAAATGAAAAACTGTTTTTT.

The CDR3 DNA follows: TGTGCCAGCAGCTTGGATGGACCCGGAGGGGCTGAAGCTTTCTTT. Encoded protein: CASSLDGPGGAEAFF. The chain carries TRBV5-5 and TRBJ1-1, with D possibly matching TRBD1 (5 bases). The germline V gene has CDR1 SGHKS and CDR2 YYEKEE (reference sequence). This CDR3 is 15 amino acids long. Trimming stripped 0 bases from V and 6 bases from J, with 15 bases between.

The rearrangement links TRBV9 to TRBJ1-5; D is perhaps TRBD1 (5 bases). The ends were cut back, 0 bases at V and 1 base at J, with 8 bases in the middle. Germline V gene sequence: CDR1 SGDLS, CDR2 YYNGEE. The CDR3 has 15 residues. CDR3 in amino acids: CASSVDGGSNQPQHF. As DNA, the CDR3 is TGTGCCAGCAGCGTAGATGGGGGGAGCAATCAGCCCCAGCATTTT. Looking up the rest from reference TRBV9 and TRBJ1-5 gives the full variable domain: DSGVTQTPKHLITATGQRVTLRCSPRSGDLSVYWYQQSLDQGLQFLIQYYNGEERAKGNILERFSAQQFPDLHSELNLSSLELGDSALYFCASSVDGGSNQPQHFGDGTRLSIL.

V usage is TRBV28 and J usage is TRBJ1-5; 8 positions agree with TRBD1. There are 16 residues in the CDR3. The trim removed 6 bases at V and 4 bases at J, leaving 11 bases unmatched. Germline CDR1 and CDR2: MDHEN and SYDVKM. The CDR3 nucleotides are TGTGCCAGCAGGGACGGCCCGGGACAGGAGAATCAGCCCCAGCATTTT. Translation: CASRDGPGQENQPQHF.

The CDR3 bases are TGCGCCAGCAGCCCTGGGACTAGCAGAGAGACCCAGTACTTC. Translating gives CASSPGTSRETQYF. The chain couples TRBV5-1 to TRBJ2-5, with 9 bases aligning to TRBD2. Germline CDR1 and CDR2: SGHRS and YFSETQ. J was trimmed by 4 bases and V by 4 bases; bases with no gene match: 5. The CDR3 contains 14 residues.

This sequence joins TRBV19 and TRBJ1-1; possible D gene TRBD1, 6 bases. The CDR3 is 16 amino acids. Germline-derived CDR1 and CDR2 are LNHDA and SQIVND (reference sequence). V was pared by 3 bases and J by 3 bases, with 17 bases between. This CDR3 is CASSIGYTGYYTEAFF. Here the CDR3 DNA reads TGTGCCAGTAGTATTGGATACACAGGGTATTACACTGAAGCTTTCTTT.

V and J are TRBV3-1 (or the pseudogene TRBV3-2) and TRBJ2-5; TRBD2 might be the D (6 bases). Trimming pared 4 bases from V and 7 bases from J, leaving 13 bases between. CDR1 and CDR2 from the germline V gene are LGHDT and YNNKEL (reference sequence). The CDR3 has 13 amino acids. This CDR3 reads CASSLGRSGTQYF. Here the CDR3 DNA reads TGTGCCAGCAGCCTCGGGAGATCCGGGACCCAGTACTTC.

Written as DNA, the CDR3 is TGTGCCAGTAGTAGACAGGGGGCGAGGACTGAAGCTTTCTTT. Residues: CASSRQGARTEAFF. This rearrangement joins TRBV19 to TRBJ1-1; 10 nucleotides agree with TRBD1. CDR3 length equals 14 residues. From germline, CDR1 is LNHDA and CDR2 SQIVND (reference sequence). V trimming: 4 bases; J trimming: 5 bases; junction bases outside the gene matches: 4. Full variable domain (outside the CDR3, taken from reference TRBV19 and TRBJ1-1): DGGITQSPKYLFRKEGQNVTLSCEQNLNHDAMYWYRQDPGQGLRLIYYSQIVNDFQKGDIAEGYSVSREKKESFPLTVTSAQKNPTAFYLCASSRQGARTEAFFGQGTRLTVV.

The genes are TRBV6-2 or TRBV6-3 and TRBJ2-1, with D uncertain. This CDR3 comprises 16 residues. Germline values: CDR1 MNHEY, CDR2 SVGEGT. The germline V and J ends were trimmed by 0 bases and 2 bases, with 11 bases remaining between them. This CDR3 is CASSYSLAVAYNEQFF. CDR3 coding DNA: TGTGCCAGCAGTTACTCCTTAGCAGTCGCCTACAATGAGCAGTTCTTC.

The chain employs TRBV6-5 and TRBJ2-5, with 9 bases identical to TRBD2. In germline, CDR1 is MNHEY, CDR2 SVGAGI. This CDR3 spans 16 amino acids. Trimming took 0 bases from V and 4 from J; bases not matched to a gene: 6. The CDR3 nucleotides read TGTGCCAGCAGTTACTCGTTAGCGGGAGTGGCAGAGACCCAGTACTTC. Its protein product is CASSYSLAGVAETQYF.

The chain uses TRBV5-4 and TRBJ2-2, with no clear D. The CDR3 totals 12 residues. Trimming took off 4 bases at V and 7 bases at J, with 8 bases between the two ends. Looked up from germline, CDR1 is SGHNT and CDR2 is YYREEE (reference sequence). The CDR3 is CASSIPGGELFF. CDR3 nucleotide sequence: TGTGCCAGCAGCATACCGGGCGGGGAGCTGTTTTTT.

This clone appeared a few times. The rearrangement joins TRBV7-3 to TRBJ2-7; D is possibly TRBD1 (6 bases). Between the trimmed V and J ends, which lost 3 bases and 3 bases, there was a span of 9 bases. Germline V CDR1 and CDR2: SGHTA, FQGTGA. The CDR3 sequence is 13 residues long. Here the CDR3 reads CASSLGANYEQYF. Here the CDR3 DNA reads TGTGCCAGCAGCTTGGGGGCGAACTACGAGCAGTACTTC.